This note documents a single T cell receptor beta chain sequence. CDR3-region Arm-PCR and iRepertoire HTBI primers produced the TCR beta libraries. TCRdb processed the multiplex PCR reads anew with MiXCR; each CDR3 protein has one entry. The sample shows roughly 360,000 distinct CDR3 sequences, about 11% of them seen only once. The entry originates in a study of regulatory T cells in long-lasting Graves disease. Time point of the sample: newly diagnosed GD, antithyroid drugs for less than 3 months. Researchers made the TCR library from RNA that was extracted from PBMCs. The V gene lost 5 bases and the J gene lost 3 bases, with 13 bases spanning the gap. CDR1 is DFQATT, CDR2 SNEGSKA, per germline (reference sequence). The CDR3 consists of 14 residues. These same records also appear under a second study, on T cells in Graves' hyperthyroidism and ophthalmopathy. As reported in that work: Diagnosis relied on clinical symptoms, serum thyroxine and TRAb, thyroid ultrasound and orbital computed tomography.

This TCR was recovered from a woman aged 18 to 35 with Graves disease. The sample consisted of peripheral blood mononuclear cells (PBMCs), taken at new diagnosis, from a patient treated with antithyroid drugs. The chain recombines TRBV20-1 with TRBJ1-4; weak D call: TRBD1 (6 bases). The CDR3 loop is CSAWWGPANEKLFF. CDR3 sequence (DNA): TGCAGTGCTTGGTGGGGGCCGGCTAATGAAAAACTGTTTTTT.